The subject of this entry is one T cell receptor (beta chain). This sample was taken from a study of CD8 T cells in Susac syndrome. This CDR3 has 14 residues. Per the germline V gene, CDR1 is MDHEN and CDR2 is SYDVKM. V lost 6 bases, J lost 8 bases, and 16 bases lay in between. RNA totalling roughly 0.5 to 1 ug underwent reverse transcription with random hexamers. Amplification of TCR beta CDR3 by immunoSEQ multiplex PCR spanned 54 Vbeta and 13 Jbeta. MiXCR, run by TCRdb on the immunoSEQ multiplex PCR reads, gives a single entry per CDR3 protein. Of roughly 25,000 distinct CDR3 sequences listed, 85% to 95% are singletons.

Sequencing used CD8+ T cells from PBMCs. The V gene is TRBV28, the J gene TRBJ1-4; a possible D gene is TRBD1 (5 bases). The sequence derives from a human donor with Susac syndrome. The CDR3 region has the DNA TGTGCCAGCAGCCGCCCCGGGGCCGCCGAAAAACTGTTTTTT. It specifies CASSRPGAAEKLFF.